This note documents a single T cell receptor (beta chain) sequence. Its antigen is as yet unknown. The data belong to a study of long-term antiretroviral therapy in people with HIV. Whole-study findings and limits: Versus controls, repertoires in people with HIV had narrower CDR3 length ranges. All time points showed a repertoire dominated by clones expanded before ART.

Germline-derived CDR1 and CDR2 are MNHEY and SVGAGI. V gave up 8 bases and J gave up 4 bases; unmatched junction bases: 7. The CDR3 covers 15 residues. Version v3.0 of the immunoSEQ assay was performed at survey level. Assay used: immunoSEQ multiplex PCR; TCRdb lists only in-frame clones, some missing. The sample lists tens of thousands of clones, nearly 95% occurring once. Participants with HIV, all of them, were treated in the United States. Samples held about 0.85-10 million cryopreserved PBMC, and DNA extraction followed. This chain connects TRBV6-5 to TRBJ2-3; 12 bases map to TRBD2. Sequences were derived from unsorted PBMCs, sampled approximately 6.1 years after starting antiretroviral therapy. This sequence originates from a young man with HIV. The CDR3 reads CASSRTSGEPDTQYF. DNA of the CDR3: TGTGCCAGCTCGAGGACTAGCGGGGAACCAGATACGCAGTATTTT.